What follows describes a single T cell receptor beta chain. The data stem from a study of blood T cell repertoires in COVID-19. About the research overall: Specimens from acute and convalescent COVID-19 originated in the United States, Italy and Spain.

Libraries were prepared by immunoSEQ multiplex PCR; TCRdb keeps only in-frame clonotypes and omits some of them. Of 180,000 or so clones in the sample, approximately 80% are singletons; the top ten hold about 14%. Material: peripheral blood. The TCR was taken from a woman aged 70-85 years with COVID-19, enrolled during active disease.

The CDR3 DNA reads TGTGCCAGTAGTATAAGACAGAACAATGAGCAGTTCTTC. Encoded protein: CASSIRQNNEQFF. V is TRBV19 and J is TRBJ2-1; D is possibly TRBD1 (5 bases). The germline V gene encodes CDR1 LNHDA and CDR2 SQIVND (reference sequence). This CDR3 is built from 13 residues. Trimming shortened V by 2 bases and J by 5 bases, and 7 bases separated the two germline ends.